The 22 T cell receptor beta chains presented below share a single source sample, sequenced in a study of cytomegalovirus exposure and HLA in healthy donors. The PCR made use of 60 Vbeta and 13 Jbeta primers. Profiling relied on immunoSEQ multiplex PCR, and the TCRdb table lists in-frame clones only, not all of them. The sample shows under 200,000 clones, approximately 79% of them seen only once. The sample was PBMCs. These receptor sequences come from a human donor in good health.

In its sample, this clone was seen a few times. The rearrangement uses TRBV5-6 and TRBJ2-2; D gene unclear. This CDR3 spans 13 amino acids. The germline V gene has CDR1 SGHDT and CDR2 YYEEEE. Trimming shortened V by 0 bases and J by 4 bases, and 4 bases separated the two germline ends. CDR3 bases: TGTGCCAGCAGCTTGGCATTCACCGGGGAGCTGTTTTTT. The encoded protein is CASSLAFTGELFF.

A single count supports this clone. V usage is TRBV6-5 and J usage is TRBJ2-7, with a weak D call TRBD1 (6 bases). The V gene lost 6 bases and the J gene lost 9 bases, with 18 bases spanning the gap. CDR1 MNHEY and CDR2 SVGAGI come from the germline V gene. This CDR3 is built from 13 residues. The CDR3 sequence: CASSPTPTGRQYF. CDR3 DNA: TGTGCCAGCAGCCCGACGCCTACAGGGCGGCAGTACTTC.

This sequence joins TRBV5-6 and TRBJ1-2; D gene uncertain. The CDR3 consists of 14 residues. The germline V gene encodes CDR1 SGHDT and CDR2 YYEEEE. V dropped 4 bases and J dropped 8 bases, with 18 bases sitting between them. CDR3 sequence (DNA): TGTGCCAGCAGCCTGCTGCAGAACTACCGGGGCTACACCTTC. Protein sequence: CASSLLQNYRGYTF.

In this sample, this clone turned up a few times. The V gene is TRBV19, the J gene TRBJ2-3; 10 positions agree with TRBD1. J was trimmed by 10 bases and V by 4 bases; bases with no gene match: 23. This CDR3 comprises 19 residues. Germline lookup yields CDR1 LNHDA and CDR2 SQIVND (reference sequence). CDR3 loop: CASSTRQGAFGDHIEPQYF. The CDR3 nucleotides read TGTGCCAGTAGTACCAGACAGGGGGCGTTTGGGGACCATATCGAGCCGCAGTATTTT.

The V call is TRBV6-1, the J call TRBJ2-2; 9 nucleotides align to TRBD2. Losses at the gene ends were 3 bases for V and 5 bases for J; bases not matched to a gene: 7. This CDR3 is built from 16 residues. Germline V gives CDR1 MNHNS, CDR2 SASEGT. CDR3 sequence: CASSDEAGGGTGELFF. The CDR3, as DNA: TGTGCCAGCAGTGACGAAGCGGGGGGAGGGACCGGGGAGCTGTTTTTT.

The rearrangement uses TRBV4-2 and TRBJ2-3; weak D call: TRBD2 (6 bases). This CDR3 contains 15 residues. V was shortened by 2 bases and J by 4 bases, with 13 bases between the two germline ends. Germline lookup yields CDR1 LGHNA and CDR2 YNFKEQ. The CDR3 DNA sequence: TGTGCCAGCAGCCAACCCCTGGAGCGGGCAGATACGCAGTATTTT. Amino acid sequence: CASSQPLERADTQYF.

In DNA, the CDR3 is TGTGCCAGCAGTTCACAGTATAATTCACCCCTCCACTTT. Protein: CASSSQYNSPLHF. This chain connects TRBV27 to TRBJ1-6; D not resolved. The germline CDR1 and CDR2 sequences are MNHEY and SMNVEV (reference sequence). Trimming took off 4 bases at V and 4 bases at J, with 5 bases between the two ends. CDR3 size: 13 residues.

CDR3 DNA sequence: TGTGCCAGCAGCCTAACCGGGGGGGAGTACAATGAGCAGTTCTTC. This translates into CASSLTGGEYNEQFF. The chain recombines TRBV7-2 with TRBJ2-1; TRBD2 matches 8 bases. Germline CDR1 reads SGHTA; CDR2 reads FQGNSA. The junction had 7 bases not matched to a gene; V was cut back by 5 bases and J by 4 bases. The CDR3 spans 15 residues.

This chain connects TRBV4-1 to TRBJ2-1; D gene ambiguous. The CDR3 consists of 16 residues. The V gene's germline CDR1 is MGHRA and CDR2 YSYEKL. Between the trimmed V and J ends, which lost 2 bases and 0 bases, there was a span of 11 bases. CDR3 sequence: CASSQNQVSSYNEQFF. The CDR3 DNA is TGCGCCAGCAGCCAAAATCAGGTTAGCTCCTACAATGAGCAGTTCTTC.

The chain has TRBV7-9 and TRBJ2-3; the D gene is possibly TRBD1 (6 bases). Trimming stripped 6 bases from V and 5 bases from J, with 15 bases between. Germline V gene data show CDR1 as SEHNR and CDR2 as FQNEAQ (reference sequence). The CDR3 spans 14 residues. The CDR3 bases are TGTGCCAGCAGTTCCGGGTCCAGGGGAGATACGCAGTATTTT. Its translation: CASSSGSRGDTQYF.

Only a few counts were recorded for this clone. This chain connects TRBV5-1 to TRBJ1-2, with D unresolved. The V gene lost 0 bases and the J gene lost 8 bases, with 14 bases spanning the gap. This CDR3 comprises 14 residues. The germline V gene encodes CDR1 SGHRS and CDR2 YFSETQ. CDR3 nucleotides: TGCGCCAGCAGCTTGGATGGGAGCGACACGGGCTACACCTTC. This translates into CASSLDGSDTGYTF.

This chain uses TRBV2 with TRBJ1-5; D is possibly TRBD1 (5 bases). The germline V and J ends were trimmed by 3 bases and 1 base, with 10 bases remaining between them. The germline gives CDR1 SNHLY, CDR2 FYNNEI. The CDR3 length is 15 residues. This chain's CDR3 is CASSDDSLSNQPQHF. In DNA, the CDR3 is TGTGCCAGCAGTGATGACAGCTTGAGCAATCAGCCCCAGCATTTT.

J is TRBJ1-1 and V is TRBV28; tentatively, D is TRBD1 (5 bases). CDR3 size: 17 residues. With 2 bases removed from V and 1 base from J, the gap between germline ends came to 17 bases. In germline, CDR1 is MDHEN, CDR2 SYDVKM. The CDR3: CASSLGGWEGWNTEAFF. The DNA for the CDR3 is TGTGCCAGCAGTTTAGGGGGATGGGAGGGGTGGAACACTGAAGCTTTCTTT.

This rearrangement joins TRBV18 to TRBJ1-1; the match to TRBD1 covers 8 bases. J lost 4 bases, V lost 3 bases, and 7 bases had no gene match. Looked up from germline, CDR1 is KGHSH and CDR2 is LQKENI. The CDR3 consists of 15 residues. The CDR3: CASSPGQGAGTEAFF. CDR3 sequence (DNA): TGTGCCAGCTCACCTGGACAGGGTGCGGGCACTGAAGCTTTCTTT.

This chain connects TRBV7-2 to TRBJ2-5; TRBD2 might be the D (5 bases). The CDR3 contains 12 residues. V was pared by 4 bases and J by 4 bases, with 7 bases between. In germline, CDR1 is SGHTA, CDR2 FQGNSA. This CDR3 reads CASSWAGETQYF. The DNA for the CDR3 is TGTGCCAGCAGCTGGGCGGGAGAGACCCAGTACTTC. The variable domain in full, with the rest retrieved from reference TRBV7-2 and TRBJ2-5, is GAGVSQSPSNKVTEKGKDVELRCDPISGHTALYWYRQSLGQGLEFLIYFQGNSAPDKSGLPSDRFSAERTGGSVSTLTIQRTQQEDSAVYLCASSWAGETQYFGPGTRLLVL.

The chain uses TRBV6-5 and TRBJ1-5; D not resolved. The CDR3 has 15 residues. Looked up from germline, CDR1 is MNHEY and CDR2 is SVGAGI. The V end lost 0 bases, the J end lost 0 bases, and 6 bases lay between the germline ends. The CDR3 spells CASSYSYGSNQPQHF. Written as DNA, the CDR3 is TGTGCCAGCAGTTACTCGTACGGTAGCAATCAGCCCCAGCATTTT.

A single count supports this clone. This rearrangement joins TRBV13 to TRBJ2-7, with 8 bases identical to TRBD2. V trimming: 5 bases; J trimming: 3 bases; junction bases outside the gene matches: 6. Germline V gene sequence: CDR1 PRHDT, CDR2 FYEKMQ (reference sequence). The CDR3 extends over 14 amino acids. The CDR3 is CASSLPGTSYEQYF. In DNA form, the CDR3 reads TGTGCCAGCAGCCTCCCGGGGACTAGCTACGAGCAGTACTTC.

This chain connects TRBV29-1 to TRBJ2-2, with TRBD2 matching 8 bases. This CDR3 contains 14 residues. Germline CDR1 and CDR2: SQVTM and ANQGSEA. After removal of 3 bases from V and 5 bases from J, the junction contained 5 bases not matched to a gene. Here the CDR3 DNA reads TGCAGCGTTGATTTTAGCGGGGTAACCGGGGAGCTGTTTTTT. Protein product: CSVDFSGVTGELFF.

V is TRBV4-2 and J is TRBJ2-2; perhaps TRBD1 as D (5 bases). From germline, CDR1 is LGHNA and CDR2 YNFKEQ. The V and J ends lost 1 base and 4 bases respectively, with 7 bases between them. The CDR3 contains 14 residues. In nucleotides, the CDR3 is TGTGCCAGCAGCCAAGGCCAGGGCACCGGGGAGCTGTTTTTT. Translation gives CASSQGQGTGELFF.

This clone was observed a handful of times. The rearrangement links TRBV11-3 to TRBJ1-4; no firm D call. In germline, CDR1 is SGHNT, CDR2 YENEEA. The V end was cut by 5 bases, the J end by 8 bases, with 12 bases between. The CDR3 loop spans 13 amino acids. The CDR3 sequence: CASSLDGPEKLFF. CDR3 nucleotide sequence: TGTGCCAGCAGCCTCGATGGCCCCGAAAAACTGTTTTTT.

This clone was found once. This rearrangement joins TRBV6-5 to TRBJ2-7, with D perhaps matching TRBD2 (5 bases). From germline, CDR1 is MNHEY and CDR2 SVGAGI. The CDR3 totals 14 residues. V shed 6 bases and J shed 6 bases, with 18 bases lying between them. CDR3: CASSPRTGLGEQYF. As DNA, the CDR3 is TGTGCCAGCAGCCCTAGGACTGGGCTGGGCGAGCAGTACTTC.

The chain employs TRBV19 and TRBJ2-7; 9 bases align to TRBD1. Germline-derived CDR1 and CDR2 are LNHDA and SQIVND (reference sequence). The V and J ends lost 4 bases and 4 bases, in that order; junction bases with no gene match: 2. The CDR3 covers 13 residues. The CDR3 DNA is TGTGCCAGTAGTAAGGGGACAGGGTACGAGCAGTACTTC. Protein product: CASSKGTGYEQYF.